This TCR beta chain was documented in a study of T cell repertoires in cytomegalovirus infection. Study background: Public TCR beta signature analysis indicated the presence of both CMV infection and matching HLA type. Study-level findings and limits: CMV-specific HLA-C-restricted TCR beta clonotypes dominated the ex vivo response. Cumulative public TCR beta family frequency identified carriers of CMV plus the relevant HLA.

TCRdb processed the reads anew with MiXCR; each CDR3 protein has one entry. The sample records over 250,000 distinct CDR3 sequences, about 25% being singletons. CDR1 is MDHEN and CDR2 is SYDVKM in the germline V gene. The CDR3 is made up of 14 amino acids. The V gene end was trimmed by 6 bases and the J gene end by 3 bases; junction bases not matched to a gene: 4. This clonotype was counted a few times. The antigen is unknown. This clonotype originated in a human donor in good health (CMV status not recorded). Some clones in this sample may be carry-over from other donors' samples. This chain uses TRBV28 with TRBJ1-5, with 8 bases that match TRBD1. Sequenced input: PBMCs. This CDR3 is CASRRDRPNQPQHF. The CDR3 bases are TGTGCCAGCAGACGGGACAGGCCCAATCAGCCCCAGCATTTT.